This T cell receptor (beta chain) was obtained from a study of T cell clonotyping in hematopoietic cell transplantation. Whole-study results and caveats: After transplant, recipient diversity fell while pathologically expanded clonotypes grew through day 180.

This table comes from immunoSEQ multiplex PCR, and its TCRdb copy is limited to in-frame clones, with some not included. This table holds 4,500 to 5,500 clones, more than 75% found once. The germline V and J ends were trimmed by 5 bases and 3 bases, with 16 bases remaining between them. This CDR3 is 14 amino acids long. Germline V CDR1 and CDR2: SQVTM, ANQGSEA. Worth noting for this clone: Its antigen remains unknown.

Blood collection times were about day -28 and days 30, 100, 180 posttransplant. The clonotype comes from a male patient between 60 and 69 years old who had an allogeneic stem cell transplant from an unrelated donor, so the T cells may come from the graft donor. Some clones in this sample may be carry-over from other donors' samples. The chain has TRBV29-1 and TRBJ1-1; possibly TRBD1 for D (5 bases). The sample here was peripheral blood mononuclear cells, taken 30 days after allogeneic stem cell transplant. In DNA, the CDR3 is TGCAGCGTTACCCAGGGAAGCATAGACACTGAAGCTTTCTTT. It specifies CSVTQGSIDTEAFF.